Sequencing of this TCR beta chain was carried out in a study of human T cells and chemical hapten exposure. Study-wide results and limits: There was no change with DPC sensitization in TCRs above 1 in 1000 frequency.

This CDR3 comprises 15 residues. Trimming cost V 9 bases and J 7 bases, with 22 bases left between them. Germline CDR1 MNHEY, CDR2 SMNVEV (reference sequence). Time point reported: pre-sensitization, week 0. Treatment in this sample: therapeutic diphenylcyclopropenone sensitization with weekly scalp DPC. Blood collection took place prior to placing each patch test. Sample donors consisted of patients with alopecia, aged 18 to 70 years, who were suitable for DPC. TCRdb ran MiXCR on the RACE reads and lists one entry per CDR3 protein. The sample has a few hundred thousand distinct CDR3 sequences, approximately 5.8% seen once. This clonotype was found many times. The antigen is unknown.

The gene calls are TRBV27 and TRBJ2-1; D is perhaps TRBD1 or TRBD2 (6 bases each). The sequence came from a woman aged 18-29 years with alopecia areata. Some clones in this sample may be carry-over from other donors' samples. The sequenced sample was whole blood, obtained in connection with sensitization to the hapten diphenylcyclopropenone (DPC). The CDR3 protein is CASGGFGTLNNEQFF. In DNA, the CDR3 is TGTGCCAGTGGGGGGTTCGGGACACTTAATAATGAGCAGTTCTTC.